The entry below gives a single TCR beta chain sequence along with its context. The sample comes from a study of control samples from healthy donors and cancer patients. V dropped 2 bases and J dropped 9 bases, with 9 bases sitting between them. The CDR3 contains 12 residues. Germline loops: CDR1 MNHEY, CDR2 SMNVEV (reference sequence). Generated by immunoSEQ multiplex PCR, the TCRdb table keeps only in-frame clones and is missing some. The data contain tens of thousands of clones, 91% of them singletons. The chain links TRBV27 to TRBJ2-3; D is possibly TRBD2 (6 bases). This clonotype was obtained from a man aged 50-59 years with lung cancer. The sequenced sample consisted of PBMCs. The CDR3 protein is CASSLSGGTQYF. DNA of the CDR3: TGTGCCAGCAGTTTAAGTGGGGGGACGCAGTATTTT.